The following is a TCR beta chain sequence with its context. What it recognizes is unknown. Trimming shortened V by 5 bases and J by 4 bases, and 20 bases separated the two germline ends. The CDR3 covers 16 residues. Germline loops: CDR1 DFQATT, CDR2 SNEGSKA (reference sequence). Amplification of TCR beta CDR3 regions was performed using RNA transcripts as template. The HTBI primer set was used in a first-round RT-PCR of the TCR CDR3. MiXCR, run by TCRdb on the multiplex PCR reads, gives a single entry per CDR3 protein. This sample has around 450,000 distinct CDR3 sequences, with 15% to 19% found just once. The source of the sample is a study of T cells in Graves' hyperthyroidism and ophthalmopathy. Study background: Specimen type is peripheral blood, collected at initial diagnosis prior to any treatment.

Study results and caveats: With a median lead of around 6.7 months before onset, the model predicted ophthalmopathy. Most clonotypes expanded in the thyroid (above 0.001) were also present in blood.

The chain employs TRBV20-1 and TRBJ1-4, with a weak D call TRBD1 (5 bases). Sequencing was done on a sample of blood. The origin of this receptor is a woman in her late teens or twenties with Graves' hyperthyroidism. For the CDR3, the DNA is TGCAGTGCTCCATTCCAACCGGGACGGCATAATGAAAAACTGTTTTTT. Translating gives CSAPFQPGRHNEKLFF.